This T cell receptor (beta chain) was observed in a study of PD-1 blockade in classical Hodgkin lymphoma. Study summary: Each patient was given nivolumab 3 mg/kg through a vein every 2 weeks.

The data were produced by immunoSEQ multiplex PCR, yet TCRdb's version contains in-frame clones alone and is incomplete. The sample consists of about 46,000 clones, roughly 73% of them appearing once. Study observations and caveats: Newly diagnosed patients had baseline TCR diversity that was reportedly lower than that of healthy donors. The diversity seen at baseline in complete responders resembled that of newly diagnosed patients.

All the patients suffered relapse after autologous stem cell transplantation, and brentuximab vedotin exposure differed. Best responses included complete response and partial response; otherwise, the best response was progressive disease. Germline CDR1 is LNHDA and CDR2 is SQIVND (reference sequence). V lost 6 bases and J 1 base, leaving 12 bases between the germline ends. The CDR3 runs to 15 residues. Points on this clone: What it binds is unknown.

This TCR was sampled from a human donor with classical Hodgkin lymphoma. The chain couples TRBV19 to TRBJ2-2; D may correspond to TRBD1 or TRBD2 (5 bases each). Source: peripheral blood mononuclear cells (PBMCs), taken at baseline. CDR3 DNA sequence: TGTGCCAGTAGCCCGGTTGGGGGGAACACCGGGGAGCTGTTTTTT. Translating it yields CASSPVGGNTGELFF.